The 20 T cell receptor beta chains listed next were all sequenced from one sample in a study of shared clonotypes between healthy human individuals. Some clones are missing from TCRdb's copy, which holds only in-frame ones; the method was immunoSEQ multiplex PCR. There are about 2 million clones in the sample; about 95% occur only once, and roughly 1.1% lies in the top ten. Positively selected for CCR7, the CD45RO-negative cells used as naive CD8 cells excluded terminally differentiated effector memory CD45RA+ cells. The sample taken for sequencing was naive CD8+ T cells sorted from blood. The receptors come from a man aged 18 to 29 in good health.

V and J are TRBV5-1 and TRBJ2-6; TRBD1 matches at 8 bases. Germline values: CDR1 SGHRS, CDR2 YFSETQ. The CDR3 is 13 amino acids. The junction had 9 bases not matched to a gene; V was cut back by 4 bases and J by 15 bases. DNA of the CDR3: TGCGCCAGCAGCCTAGCAGGGGGCTTAGACCTGACTTTC. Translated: CASSLAGGLDLTF.

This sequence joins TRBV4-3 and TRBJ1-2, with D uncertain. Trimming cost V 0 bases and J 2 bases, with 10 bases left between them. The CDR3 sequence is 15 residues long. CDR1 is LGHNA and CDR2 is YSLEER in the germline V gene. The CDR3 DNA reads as TGCGCCAGCAGCCAAGATCGGGAGGGCAACTATGGCTACACCTTC. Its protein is CASSQDREGNYGYTF.

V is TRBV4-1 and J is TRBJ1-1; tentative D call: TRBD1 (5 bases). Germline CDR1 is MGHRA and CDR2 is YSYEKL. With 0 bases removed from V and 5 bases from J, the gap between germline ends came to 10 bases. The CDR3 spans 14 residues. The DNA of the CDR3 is TGCGCCAGCAGCCAAGAGGACAACTGGACTGAAGCTTTCTTT. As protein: CASSQEDNWTEAFF.

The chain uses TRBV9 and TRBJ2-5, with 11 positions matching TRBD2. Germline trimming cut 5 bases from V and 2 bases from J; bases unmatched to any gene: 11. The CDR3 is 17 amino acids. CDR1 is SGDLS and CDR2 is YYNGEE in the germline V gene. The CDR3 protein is CASRNNQLAGVQETQYF. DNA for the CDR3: TGTGCCAGCAGGAATAACCAACTAGCGGGGGTGCAAGAGACCCAGTACTTC.

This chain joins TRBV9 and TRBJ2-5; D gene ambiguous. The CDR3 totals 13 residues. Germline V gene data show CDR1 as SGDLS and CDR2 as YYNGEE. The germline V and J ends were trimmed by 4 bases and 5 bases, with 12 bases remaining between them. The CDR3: CASSPSGPETQYF. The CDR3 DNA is TGTGCCAGCAGCCCGTCCGGTCCGGAGACCCAGTACTTC.

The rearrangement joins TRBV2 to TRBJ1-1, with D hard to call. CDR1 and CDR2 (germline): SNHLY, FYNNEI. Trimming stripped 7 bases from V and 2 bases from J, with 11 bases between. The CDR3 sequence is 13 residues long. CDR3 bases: TGTGCCAGCAATGGAGGACTTAACACTGAAGCTTTCTTT. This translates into CASNGGLNTEAFF.

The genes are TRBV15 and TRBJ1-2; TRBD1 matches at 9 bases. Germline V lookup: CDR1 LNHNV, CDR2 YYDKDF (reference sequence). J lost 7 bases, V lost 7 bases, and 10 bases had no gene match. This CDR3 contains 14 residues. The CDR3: CATTTGGEDFGYTF. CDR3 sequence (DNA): TGTGCCACCACTACAGGGGGCGAAGATTTTGGCTACACCTTC.

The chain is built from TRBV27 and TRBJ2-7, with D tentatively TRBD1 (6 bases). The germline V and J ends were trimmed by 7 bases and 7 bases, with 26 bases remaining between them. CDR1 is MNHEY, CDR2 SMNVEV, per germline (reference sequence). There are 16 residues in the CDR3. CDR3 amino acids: CASTPYEGQSRGEQYF. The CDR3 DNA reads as TGTGCCAGCACTCCTTATGAGGGACAAAGTAGGGGGGAGCAGTACTTC.

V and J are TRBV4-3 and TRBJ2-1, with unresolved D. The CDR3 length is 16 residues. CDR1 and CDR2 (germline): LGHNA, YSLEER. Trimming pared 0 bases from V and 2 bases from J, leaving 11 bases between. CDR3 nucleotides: TGCGCCAGCAGCCAAGAGTGGCGAAGACCCTACAATGAGCAGTTCTTC. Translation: CASSQEWRRPYNEQFF.

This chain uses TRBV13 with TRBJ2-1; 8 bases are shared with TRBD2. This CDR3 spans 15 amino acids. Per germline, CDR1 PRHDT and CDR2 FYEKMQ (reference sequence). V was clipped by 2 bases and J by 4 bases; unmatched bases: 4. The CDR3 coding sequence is TGTGCCAGCAGCTTAAACGGGGGGGCTTACAATGAGCAGTTCTTC. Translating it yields CASSLNGGAYNEQFF.

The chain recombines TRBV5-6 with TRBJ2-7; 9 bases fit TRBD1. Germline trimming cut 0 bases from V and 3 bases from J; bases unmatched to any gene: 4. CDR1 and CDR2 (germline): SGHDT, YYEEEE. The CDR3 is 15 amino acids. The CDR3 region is CASSLGDRDLYEQYF. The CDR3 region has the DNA TGTGCCAGCAGCTTGGGGGACAGGGACCTCTACGAGCAGTACTTC.

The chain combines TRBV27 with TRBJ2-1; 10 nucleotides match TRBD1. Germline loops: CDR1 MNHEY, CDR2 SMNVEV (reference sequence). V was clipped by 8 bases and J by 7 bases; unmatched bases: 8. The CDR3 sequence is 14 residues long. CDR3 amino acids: CASRGQGMWNEQFF. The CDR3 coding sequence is TGTGCCAGCCGGGGACAGGGGATGTGGAATGAGCAGTTCTTC.

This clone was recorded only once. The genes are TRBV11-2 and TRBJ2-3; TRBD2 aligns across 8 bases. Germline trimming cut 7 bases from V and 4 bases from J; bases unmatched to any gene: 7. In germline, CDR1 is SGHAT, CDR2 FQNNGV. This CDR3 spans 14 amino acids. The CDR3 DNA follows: TGTGCCAGCAAGCCGACGGGAGGGGCAGATACGCAGTATTTT. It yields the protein CASKPTGGADTQYF.

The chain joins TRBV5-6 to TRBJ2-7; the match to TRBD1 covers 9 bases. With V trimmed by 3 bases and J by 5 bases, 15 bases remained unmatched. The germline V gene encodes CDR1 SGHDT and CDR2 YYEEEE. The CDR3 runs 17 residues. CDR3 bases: TGTGCCAGCAGCTCACCACTTACCGGGACAGGGCCCCACGAGCAGTACTTC. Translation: CASSSPLTGTGPHEQYF.

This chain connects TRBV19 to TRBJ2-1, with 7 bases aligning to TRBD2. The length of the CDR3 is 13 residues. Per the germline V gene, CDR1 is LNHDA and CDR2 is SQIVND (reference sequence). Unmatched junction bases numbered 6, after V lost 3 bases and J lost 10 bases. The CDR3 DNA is TGTGCCAGTAGTATGGCCCCGCGGGGGGAGCAGTTCTTC. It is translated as CASSMAPRGEQFF.

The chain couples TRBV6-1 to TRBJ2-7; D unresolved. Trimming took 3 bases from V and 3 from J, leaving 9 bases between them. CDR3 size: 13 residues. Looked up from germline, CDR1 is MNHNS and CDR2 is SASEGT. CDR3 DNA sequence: TGTGCCAGCAGTGATAATCAGCGCTACGAGCAGTACTTC. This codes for CASSDNQRYEQYF.

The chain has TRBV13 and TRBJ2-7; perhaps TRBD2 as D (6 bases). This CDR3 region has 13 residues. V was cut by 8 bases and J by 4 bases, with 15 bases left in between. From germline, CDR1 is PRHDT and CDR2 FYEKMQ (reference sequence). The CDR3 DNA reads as TGTGCCAGCGGAGTCGGCGGGACGTACGAGCAGTACTTC. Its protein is CASGVGGTYEQYF.

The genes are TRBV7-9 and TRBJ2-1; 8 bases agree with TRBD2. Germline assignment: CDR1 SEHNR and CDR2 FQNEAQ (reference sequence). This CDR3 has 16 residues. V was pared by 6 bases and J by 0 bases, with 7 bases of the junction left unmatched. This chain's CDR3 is CASSSSGSSSYNEQFF. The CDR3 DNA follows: TGTGCCAGCAGTTCTAGCGGGTCAAGCTCCTACAATGAGCAGTTCTTC.

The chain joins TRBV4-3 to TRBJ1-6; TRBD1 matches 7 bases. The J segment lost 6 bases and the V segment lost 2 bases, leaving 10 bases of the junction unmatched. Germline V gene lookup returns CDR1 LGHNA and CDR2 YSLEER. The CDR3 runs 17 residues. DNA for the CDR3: TGCGCCAGCAGCCAAACCCCCACAGGGGAGAGTAATTCACCCCTCCACTTT. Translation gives CASSQTPTGESNSPLHF.

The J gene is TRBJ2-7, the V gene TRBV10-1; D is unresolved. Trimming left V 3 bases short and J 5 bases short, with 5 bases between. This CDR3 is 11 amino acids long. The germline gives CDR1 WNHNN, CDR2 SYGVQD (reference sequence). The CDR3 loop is CASSDTHEQYF. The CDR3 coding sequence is TGCGCCAGCAGTGATACCCACGAGCAGTACTTC.